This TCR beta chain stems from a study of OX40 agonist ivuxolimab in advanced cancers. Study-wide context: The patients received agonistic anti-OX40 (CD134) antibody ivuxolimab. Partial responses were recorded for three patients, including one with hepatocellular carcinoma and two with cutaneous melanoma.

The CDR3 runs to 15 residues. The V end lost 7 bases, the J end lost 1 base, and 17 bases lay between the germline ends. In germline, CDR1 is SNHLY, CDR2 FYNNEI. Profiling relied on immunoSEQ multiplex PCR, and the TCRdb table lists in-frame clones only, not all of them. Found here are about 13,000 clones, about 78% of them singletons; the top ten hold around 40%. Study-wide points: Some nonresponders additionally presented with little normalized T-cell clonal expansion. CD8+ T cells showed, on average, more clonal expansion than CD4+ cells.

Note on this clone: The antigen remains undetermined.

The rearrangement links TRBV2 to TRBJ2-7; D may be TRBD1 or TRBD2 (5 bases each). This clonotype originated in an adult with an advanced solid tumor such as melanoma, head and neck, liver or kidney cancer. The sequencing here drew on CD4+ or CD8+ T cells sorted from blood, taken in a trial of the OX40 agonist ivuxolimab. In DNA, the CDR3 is TGTGCCAGCAACGTCCGGGACCCTCGATCCTACGAGCAGTACTTC. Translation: CASNVRDPRSYEQYF.